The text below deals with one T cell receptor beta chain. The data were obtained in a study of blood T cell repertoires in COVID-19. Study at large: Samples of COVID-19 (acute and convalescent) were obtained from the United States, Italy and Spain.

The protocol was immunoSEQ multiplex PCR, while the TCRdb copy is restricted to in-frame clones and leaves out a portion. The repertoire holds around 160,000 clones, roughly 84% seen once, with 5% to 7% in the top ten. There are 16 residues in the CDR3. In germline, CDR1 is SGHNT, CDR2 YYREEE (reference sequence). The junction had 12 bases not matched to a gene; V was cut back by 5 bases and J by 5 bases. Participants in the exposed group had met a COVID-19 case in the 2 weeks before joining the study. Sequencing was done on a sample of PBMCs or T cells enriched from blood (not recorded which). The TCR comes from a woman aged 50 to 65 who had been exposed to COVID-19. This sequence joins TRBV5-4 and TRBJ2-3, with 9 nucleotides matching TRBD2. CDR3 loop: CASRPAGGLLEDTQYF. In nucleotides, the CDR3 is TGTGCCAGCAGACCAGCGGGGGGCCTTTTGGAAGATACGCAGTATTTT.